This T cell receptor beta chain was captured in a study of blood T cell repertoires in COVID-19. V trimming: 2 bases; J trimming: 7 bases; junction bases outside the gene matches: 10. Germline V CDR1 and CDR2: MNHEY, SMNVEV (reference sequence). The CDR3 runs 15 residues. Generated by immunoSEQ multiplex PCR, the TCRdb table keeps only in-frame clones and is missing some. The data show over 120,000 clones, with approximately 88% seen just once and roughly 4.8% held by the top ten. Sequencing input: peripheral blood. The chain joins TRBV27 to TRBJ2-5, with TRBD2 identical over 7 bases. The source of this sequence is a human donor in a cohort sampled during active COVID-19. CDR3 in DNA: TGTGCCAGCAGTTTAGGGGCGGGGGACTGGGGGACCCAGTACTTC. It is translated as CASSLGAGDWGTQYF.